A selection of T cell receptor beta chains follows, all from one sample in a study of cytomegalovirus exposure and HLA in healthy donors. Profiled with immunoSEQ multiplex PCR; TCRdb holds only in-frame clones, not every one. The data contain 150,000 to 200,000 clones, 75% to 90% of them singletons. The sample consisted of PBMCs. Source of these receptors: a man between 18 and 29 years old in good health and CMV-seropositive. CDR3s include the opening cysteine and the closing phenylalanine or tryptophan. The D gene is left open where the match is weak. Expanded clones are given a class, and other clones once, few, many or no size at all.

cdr3_aa,cdr3_nt,j_call,v_call,clone_size,d_call
CASSSPGNTIYF,TGTGCCAGCAGCTCCCCAGGGAACACCATATATTTT,TRBJ1-3,TRBV7-6,.,.
CASSLALGGGQFF,TGTGCCAGCAGCTTAGCGCTGGGGGGTGGGCAGTTCTTC,TRBJ2-1,TRBV7-9,.,.
CASSRGRNTDTQYF,TGCGCCAGCAGCAGGGGCCGGAACACAGATACGCAGTATTTT,TRBJ2-3,TRBV10-2,.,.
CASSSPANLGRQADTQYF,TGTGCCAGCAGCTCTCCAGCCAACCTGGGGCGACAGGCAGATACGCAGTATTTT,TRBJ2-3,TRBV7-9,few,.
CASSFPAGGSYEQYF,TGTGCCAGCAGTTTCCCCGCAGGGGGCTCCTACGAGCAGTACTTC,TRBJ2-7,TRBV28,.,TRBD1
CASSIAGGAYGYTF,TGTGCCAGTAGTATAGCCGGGGGAGCATATGGCTACACCTTC,TRBJ1-2,TRBV19,.,.
CATSRDPGRDWGTQYF,TGTGCCACCAGCAGAGATCCGGGTAGGGACTGGGGGACCCAGTACTTC,TRBJ2-5,TRBV15,.,.
CASRRAPNTGELFF,TGTGCCAGCAGGCGGGCCCCGAACACCGGGGAGCTGTTTTTT,TRBJ2-2,TRBV9,.,.
CASSPPAGSAGELFF,TGTGCCAGCAGTCCTCCGGCAGGGTCAGCCGGGGAGCTGTTTTTT,TRBJ2-2,TRBV28,.,.
CASSQDPLGQGAEAFF,TGTGCCAGCAGCCAAGATCCGCTGGGACAGGGGGCTGAAGCTTTCTTT,TRBJ1-1,TRBV4-2,.,TRBD1
CASSSGGPRSNNEQFF,TGTGCCAGCAGCTCAGGGGGCCCACGTAGTAACAATGAGCAGTTCTTC,TRBJ2-1,TRBV7-8,.,TRBD1
CASGFRVGSYEQYF,TGTGCTAGTGGTTTCAGGGTTGGATCCTACGAGCAGTACTTC,TRBJ2-7,TRBV12-5,once,.
CASSSGTGRLDEQFF,TGTGCCAGCAGCTCTGGGACAGGGCGTCTCGATGAGCAGTTCTTC,TRBJ2-1,TRBV7-8,.,TRBD1
CASSRQESYEQYF,TGTGCCAGCAGCAGACAGGAGTCCTACGAGCAGTACTTC,TRBJ2-7,TRBV5-4,few,.
CASSVTIRDTQYF,TGTGCCAGCAGTGTGACAATCCGAGATACGCAGTATTTT,TRBJ2-3,TRBV28,.,.
CASSRGGEPENIQYF,TGTGCCAGCAGCCGCGGAGGGGAACCCGAAAACATTCAGTACTTC,TRBJ2-4,TRBV7-3,.,.
CASSQPIRPWEQYF,TGCGCCAGCAGCCAACCAATCAGGCCCTGGGAGCAGTACTTC,TRBJ2-7,TRBV4-1,.,.
CASSIGTDYYGYTF,TGTGCCAGCAGCATAGGGACTGATTACTATGGCTACACCTTC,TRBJ1-2,TRBV5-4,.,.
CASSRPAGGYTDTQYF,TGTGCCAGCAGCCGGCCCGCGGGGGGGTACACAGATACGCAGTATTTT,TRBJ2-3,TRBV11-2,.,TRBD2
CASSLGPLAAETQYF,TGTGCCAGCAGTTTAGGGCCCCTTGCCGCAGAGACCCAGTACTTC,TRBJ2-5,TRBV27,.,.
CASSVSGTSAEEQFF,TGTGCCAGCAGCGTCTCCGGGACTAGCGCAGAGGAGCAGTTCTTC,TRBJ2-1,TRBV9,.,TRBD2
CASSPVGGSDEQFF,TGTGCCAGCTCCCCCGTGGGGGGGAGCGATGAGCAGTTCTTC,TRBJ2-1,TRBV18,.,TRBD2
CASSGHRGRDPETQYF,TGTGCCAGCAGTGGCCACAGGGGGAGAGATCCAGAGACCCAGTACTTC,TRBJ2-5,TRBV27,.,TRBD1
CASSPPGTLMNTEAFF,TGTGCCAGCAGCCCACCCGGGACTTTGATGAACACTGAAGCTTTCTTT,TRBJ1-1,TRBV5-4,once,.
CASSKQGINEQYF,TGTGCCAGCAGTAAACAGGGTATCAACGAGCAGTACTTC,TRBJ2-7,TRBV6-5,.,.
CASSLGTGALNTGELFF,TGCGCCAGCAGCTTGGGAACAGGGGCCTTAAACACCGGGGAGCTGTTTTTT,TRBJ2-2,TRBV5-1,.,TRBD1
CASSLASGLYEQYF,TGTGCCAGCAGCTTGGCCAGCGGTCTCTACGAGCAGTACTTC,TRBJ2-7,TRBV5-4,.,.
CASSPAGGGQETQYF,TGTGCCAGCAGTCCAGCGGGGGGGGGCCAAGAGACCCAGTACTTC,TRBJ2-5,TRBV28,.,TRBD2
CASSEQGFNQPQHF,TGTGCCAGCAGTGAACAGGGGTTCAATCAGCCCCAGCATTTT,TRBJ1-5,TRBV6-1,.,.
CASGPTTGTGPEKLFF,TGTGCCAGCGGCCCAACAACCGGGACAGGCCCTGAAAAACTGTTTTTT,TRBJ1-4,TRBV28,once,TRBD1
CASSLEGSDEKLFF,TGCGCCAGCAGCTTGGAAGGGAGTGATGAAAAACTGTTTTTT,TRBJ1-4,TRBV5-1,.,.
CAWNKGAFTGELFF,TGTGCCTGGAACAAGGGGGCATTTACCGGGGAGCTGTTTTTT,TRBJ2-2,TRBV30,.,TRBD1
CASSLVGRDARKTQYF,TGTGCCAGCAGCTTGGTGGGGCGGGACGCTAGGAAGACCCAGTACTTC,TRBJ2-5,TRBV5-5,.,.
CASSITGQSISYEQYF,TGTGCCAGCAGTATCACGGGACAGTCAATCTCCTACGAGCAGTACTTC,TRBJ2-7,TRBV27,.,TRBD1
CASGIGGVLGYQPQHF,TGTGCCAGCGGCATAGGGGGTGTTTTGGGTTACCAGCCCCAGCATTTT,TRBJ1-5,TRBV27,.,.
CASGPLDSPNYEQYF,TGTGCCAGCGGTCCGTTGGACAGCCCTAACTACGAGCAGTACTTC,TRBJ2-7,TRBV5-6,.,.
CASSPGTATNEQYF,TGTGCCAGCAGTCCCGGGACAGCGACGAACGAGCAGTACTTC,TRBJ2-7,TRBV28,.,TRBD1
CASSAGDLAVNPTFYEQYF,TGTGCCAGCAGCGCAGGGGACCTGGCCGTTAACCCAACATTCTACGAGCAGTACTTC,TRBJ2-7,TRBV9,.,.
CASSPRDRPLGQYF,TGTGCCAGCAGCCCCAGGGACAGACCCTTGGGTCAGTACTTC,TRBJ2-7,TRBV5-6,.,TRBD1
CASSLPLQGGVTQYF,TGTGCCAGCAGCCTCCCGTTACAGGGGGGAGTGACCCAGTACTTC,TRBJ2-5,TRBV7-9,.,TRBD1
CASSLGPSGSSYEQYF,TGCGCCAGCAGCTTGGGTCCTAGCGGGAGTTCCTACGAGCAGTACTTC,TRBJ2-7,TRBV5-1,.,TRBD2
CASSLSLTSGPYEQYF,TGTGCCAGCAGTTTAAGCTTGACTAGCGGACCCTACGAGCAGTACTTC,TRBJ2-7,TRBV28,large,TRBD2
CASTQGSNVYEQYF,TGCGCCAGCACTCAGGGGTCTAATGTCTACGAGCAGTACTTC,TRBJ2-7,TRBV5-1,.,.
CASSSQTGEKLFF,TGTGCCAGCAGTTCCCAGACAGGGGAAAAACTGTTTTTT,TRBJ1-4,TRBV6-5,.,TRBD1
CASSGTGETGELFF,TGTGCCAGCAGTGGAACAGGAGAGACCGGGGAGCTGTTTTTT,TRBJ2-2,TRBV2,once,.
CACTGTTLGYEQYF,TGTGCCTGTACCGGGACTACCTTAGGCTACGAGCAGTACTTC,TRBJ2-7,TRBV30,.,TRBD2
CSTRQGTNEKLFF,TGCAGCACCCGACAGGGGACTAATGAAAAACTGTTTTTT,TRBJ1-4,TRBV29-1,.,TRBD1
CASSPLERGGREQYF,TGTGCCAGCTCACCTCTGGAGCGGGGGGGCCGCGAGCAGTACTTC,TRBJ2-7,TRBV18,once,TRBD2
CATGEGTKYEQYF,TGTGCCACCGGGGAGGGGACTAAATACGAGCAGTACTTC,TRBJ2-7,TRBV15,.,TRBD2
CAAGASYNEQFF,TGTGCCGCAGGGGCCTCCTACAATGAGCAGTTCTTC,TRBJ2-1,TRBV6-5,.,.
CASSPQADRAGYEQYF,TGTGCCAGCAGTCCTCAAGCTGACAGGGCGGGCTACGAGCAGTACTTC,TRBJ2-7,TRBV27,once,TRBD1
CASSLAPGANVLTF,TGCGCCAGCAGCTTGGCCCCAGGGGCCAACGTCCTGACTTTC,TRBJ2-6,TRBV5-1,few,.